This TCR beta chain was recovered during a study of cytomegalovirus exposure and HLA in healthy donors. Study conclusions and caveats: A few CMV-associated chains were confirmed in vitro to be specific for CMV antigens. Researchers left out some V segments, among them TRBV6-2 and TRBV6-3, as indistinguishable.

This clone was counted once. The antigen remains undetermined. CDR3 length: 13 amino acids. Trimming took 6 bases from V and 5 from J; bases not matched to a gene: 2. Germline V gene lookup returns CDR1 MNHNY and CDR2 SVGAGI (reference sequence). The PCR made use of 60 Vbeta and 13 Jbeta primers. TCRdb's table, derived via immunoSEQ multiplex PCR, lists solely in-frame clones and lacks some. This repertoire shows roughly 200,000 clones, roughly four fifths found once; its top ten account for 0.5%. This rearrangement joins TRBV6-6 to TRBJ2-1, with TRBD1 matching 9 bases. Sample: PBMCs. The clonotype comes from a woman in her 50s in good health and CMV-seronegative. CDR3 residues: CASSGQGNNEQFF. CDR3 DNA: TGTGCCAGCAGCGGACAGGGGAACAATGAGCAGTTCTTC.